Given below is one T cell receptor beta chain in context. This specimen comes from a study of blood T cell repertoires in COVID-19. Study in general: There were acute and convalescent COVID-19 samples, and they came from the United States, Italy and Spain.

Source study methods: Nucleated cell number was recorded as an estimate derived from reference gene primer amplification. Assay used: immunoSEQ multiplex PCR; TCRdb lists only in-frame clones, some missing. V and J calls plus clone size are reproduced from that table; the DNA served to infer D and trimming. Of around 70,000 clones detected, more than 90% appear once; the ten largest clones hold under 1.5%. V was clipped by 4 bases and J by 4 bases; unmatched bases: 18. Germline CDR1 reads MDHEN; CDR2 reads SYDVKM. This CDR3 is 18 amino acids long. Sequencing was performed on peripheral blood. The rearrangement links TRBV28 to TRBJ1-2, with 7 bases matching TRBD1. This receptor was obtained from a man aged 45-60 years with acute or convalescent COVID-19. CDR3: CASSSKSLPRQGFYGYTF. CDR3 coding DNA: TGTGCCAGCAGTTCCAAATCCCTCCCCAGACAGGGTTTCTATGGCTACACCTTC.